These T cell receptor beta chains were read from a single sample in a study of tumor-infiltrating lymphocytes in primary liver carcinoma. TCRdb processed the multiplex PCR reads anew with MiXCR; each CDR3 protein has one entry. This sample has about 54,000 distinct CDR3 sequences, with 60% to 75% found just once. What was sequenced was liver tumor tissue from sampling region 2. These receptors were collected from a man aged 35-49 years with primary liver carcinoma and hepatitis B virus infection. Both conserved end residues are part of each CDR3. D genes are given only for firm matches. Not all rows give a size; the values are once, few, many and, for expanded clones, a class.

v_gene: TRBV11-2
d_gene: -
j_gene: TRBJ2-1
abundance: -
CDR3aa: CASNLGWGAGHFSNEQFF
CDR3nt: TGTGCCAGCAATTTAGGGTGGGGGGCGGGACACTTTAGTAATGAGCAGTTCTTC

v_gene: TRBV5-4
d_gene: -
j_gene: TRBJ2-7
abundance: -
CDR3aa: CASAWGGLVGDEQYF
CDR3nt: TGTGCCAGCGCCTGGGGTGGATTAGTAGGGGACGAGCAGTACTTC

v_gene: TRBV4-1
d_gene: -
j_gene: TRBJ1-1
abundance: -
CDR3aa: CASSQALSLNTETFF
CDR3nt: TGCGCCAGCAGCCAAGCACTGAGTCTGAACACTGAAACTTTCTTT

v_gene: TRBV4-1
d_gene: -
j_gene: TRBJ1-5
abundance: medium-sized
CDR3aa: CASSRGGGDGQPQHF
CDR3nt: TGCGCCAGCAGCCGAGGAGGAGGGGACGGCCAGCCCCAGCATTTT

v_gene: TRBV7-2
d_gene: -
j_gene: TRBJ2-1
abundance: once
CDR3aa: CACSLYSWLNNEQFF
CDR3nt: TGTGCCTGCAGCTTATATTCATGGCTTAACAATGAGCAGTTCTTC

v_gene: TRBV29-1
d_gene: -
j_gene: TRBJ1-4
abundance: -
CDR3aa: CSLGVTSTNQKLFF
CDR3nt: TGCAGCCTTGGAGTGACCTCTACTAATCAAAAACTGTTTTTT

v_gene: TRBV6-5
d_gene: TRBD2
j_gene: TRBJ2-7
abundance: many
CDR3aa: CASSRGLAGEYEQYF
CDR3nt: TGTGCCAGCAGCCGGGGACTAGCGGGAGAATACGAGCAGTACTTC

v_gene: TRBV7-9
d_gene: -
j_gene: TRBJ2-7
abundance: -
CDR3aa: CTSSLAAGQALREQYF
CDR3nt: TGTACCAGCAGCTTAGCGGCGGGCCAGGCATTGCGCGAGCAGTACTTC

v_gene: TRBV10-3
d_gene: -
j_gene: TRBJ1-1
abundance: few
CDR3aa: CVISEASRNTEAFF
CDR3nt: TGTGTCATCAGTGAGGCCAGTAGGAACACTGAAGCCTTCTTT

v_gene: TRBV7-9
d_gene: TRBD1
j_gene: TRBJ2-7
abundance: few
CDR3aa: CAGSSRDRGNEQYF
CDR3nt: TGTGCCGGCAGCTCCCGGGACAGGGGGAACGAGCAGTACTTC

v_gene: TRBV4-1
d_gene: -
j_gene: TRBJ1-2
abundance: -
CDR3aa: CDSNETANYGYTF
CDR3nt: TGCGACAGTAACGAGACAGCTAACTATGGCTACACCTTC

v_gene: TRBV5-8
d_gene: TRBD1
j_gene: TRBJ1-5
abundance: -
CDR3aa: CARSSDRGQPQHF
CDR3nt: TGTGCCAGGAGCTCTGACAGGGGTCAGCCACAGCATTTT

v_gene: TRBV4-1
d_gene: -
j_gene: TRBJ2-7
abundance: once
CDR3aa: CASGQDLYYEQYF
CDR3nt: TGCGCTAGCGGCCAAGACCTTTATTACGAGCAGTACTTC

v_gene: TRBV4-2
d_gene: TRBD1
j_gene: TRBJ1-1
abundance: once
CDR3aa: CASSEGLQGGNTGAFF
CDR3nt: TGTGCCAGCAGCGAAGGGCTTCAGGGGGGGAACACTGGAGCTTTCTTT

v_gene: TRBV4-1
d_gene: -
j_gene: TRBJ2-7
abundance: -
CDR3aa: CASSQDGDRDEHYF
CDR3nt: TGCGCCAGCAGCCAAGACGGGGATAGGGACGAGCACTATTTC

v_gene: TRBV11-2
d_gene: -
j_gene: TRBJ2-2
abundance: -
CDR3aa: CVSSFGAANTGGLFF
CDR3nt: TGTGTCAGCAGCTTCGGGGCAGCGAACACCGGGGGGCTGTTTTTT

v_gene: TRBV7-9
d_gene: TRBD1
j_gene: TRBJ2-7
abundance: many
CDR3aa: CASSFTGVQEQYF
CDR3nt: TGTGCCAGCAGTTTCACAGGGGTGCAGGAGCAGTACTTC

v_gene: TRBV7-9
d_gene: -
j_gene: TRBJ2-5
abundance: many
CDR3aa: CASSLNQGETQYF
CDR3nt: TGTGCCAGCAGCTTAAACCAGGGGGAGACCCAGTACTTC

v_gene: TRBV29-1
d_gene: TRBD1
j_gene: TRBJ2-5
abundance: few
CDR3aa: CSVQGTGGTETQYF
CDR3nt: TGCAGCGTCCAGGGCACAGGGGGAACTGAGACCCAGTACTTC

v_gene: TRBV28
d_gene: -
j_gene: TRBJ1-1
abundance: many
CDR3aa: CASSRTDSLNTEAFF
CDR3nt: TGTGCCAGCAGCCGTACAGACAGCCTGAACACTGAAGCTTTCTTT

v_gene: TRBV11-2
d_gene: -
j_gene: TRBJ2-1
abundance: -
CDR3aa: CVSSQTRDRANELFF
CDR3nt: TGTGTCAGCAGCCAGACACGAGATCGGGCCAATGAGCTGTTCTTC

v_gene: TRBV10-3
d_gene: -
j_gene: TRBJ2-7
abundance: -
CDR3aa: CAISDGRGRAEQYF
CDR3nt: TGTGCCATCAGTGATGGCAGGGGAAGGGCCGAGCAGTACTTC

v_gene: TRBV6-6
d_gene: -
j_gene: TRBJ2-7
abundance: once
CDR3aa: CAIGGQQHLYEQYF
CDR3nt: TGTGCCATCGGGGGACAGCAGCATCTCTACGAACAGTACTTC

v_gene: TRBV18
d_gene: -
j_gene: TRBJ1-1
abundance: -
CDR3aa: CASTPPNRGTEAFF
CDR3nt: TGTGCCAGCACACCGCCGAACAGAGGCACTGAAGCTTTCTTT

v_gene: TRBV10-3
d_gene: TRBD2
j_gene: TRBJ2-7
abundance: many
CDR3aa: CATASSGSLDEQYF
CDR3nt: TGTGCCACCGCCTCCAGCGGGAGTCTCGACGAGCAGTACTTC

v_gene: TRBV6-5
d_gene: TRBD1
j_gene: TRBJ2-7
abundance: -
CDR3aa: CASSYAETGDVRYF
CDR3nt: TGTGCCAGCAGTTACGCCGAAACAGGGGACGTGCGGTACTTC

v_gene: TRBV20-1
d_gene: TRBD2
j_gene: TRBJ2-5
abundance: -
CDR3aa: CSARDLAGAEETQYF
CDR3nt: TGCAGTGCTAGAGATCTGGCGGGAGCCGAAGAGACCCAGTACTTC

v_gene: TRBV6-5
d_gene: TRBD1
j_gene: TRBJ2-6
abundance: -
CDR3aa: CASSLWTGVKAGAIVLTF
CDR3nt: TGTGCCAGCAGCCTTTGGACAGGGGTGAAAGCTGGGGCCATCGTCCTGACTTTC

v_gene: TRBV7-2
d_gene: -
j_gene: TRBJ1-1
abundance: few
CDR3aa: CASSLRIGDTEAFF
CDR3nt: TGTGCCAGCAGCTTAAGGATTGGGGACACTGAAGCTTTCTTT

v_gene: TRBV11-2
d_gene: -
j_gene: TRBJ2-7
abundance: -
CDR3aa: CASSLGRSFHERYF
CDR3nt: TGTGCCAGCAGCTTAGGCAGGAGCTTCCACGAGCGGTACTTC

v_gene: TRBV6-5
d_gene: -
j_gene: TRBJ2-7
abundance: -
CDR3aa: CASNYSREQYF
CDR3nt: TGTGCCAGCAATTACTCGCGGGAGCAGTACTTC

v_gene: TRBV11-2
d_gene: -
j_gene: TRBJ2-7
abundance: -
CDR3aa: CARSLTEEAYEQYF
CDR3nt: TGTGCCAGGAGCTTAACCGAGGAAGCCTACGAGCAGTACTTC

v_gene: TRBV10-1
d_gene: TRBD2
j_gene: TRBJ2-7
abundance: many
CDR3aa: CASSPGTSGNYEQYF
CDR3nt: TGCGCCAGCAGCCCCGGGACTAGCGGGAACTACGAGCAGTACTTC

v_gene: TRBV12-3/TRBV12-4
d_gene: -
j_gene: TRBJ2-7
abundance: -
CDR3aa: CDSTRRVYYDQYF
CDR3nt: TGTGACAGCACCCGACGGGTATACTACGATCAGTACTTC

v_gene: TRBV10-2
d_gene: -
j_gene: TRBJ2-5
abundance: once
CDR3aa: CASSEGLPIQETLYF
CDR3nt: TGTGCCAGCAGTGAAGGACTGCCCATCCAAGAGACCCTGTACTTC

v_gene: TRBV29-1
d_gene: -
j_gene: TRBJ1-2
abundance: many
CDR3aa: CSVGGSSSGYTF
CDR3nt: TGCAGCGTTGGGGGGAGCTCGAGTGGCTACACCTTC

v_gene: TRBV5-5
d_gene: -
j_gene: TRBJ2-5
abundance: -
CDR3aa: CASSLERGGETQYF
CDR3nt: TGTGCCAGCAGCTTGGAAAGGGGAGGAGAGACCCAGTACTTC

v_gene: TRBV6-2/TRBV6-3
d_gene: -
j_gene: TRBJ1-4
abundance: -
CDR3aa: CANSRTGWREKLFF
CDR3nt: TGTGCCAACAGCCGCACAGGGTGGCGAGAAAAACTGTTTTTT

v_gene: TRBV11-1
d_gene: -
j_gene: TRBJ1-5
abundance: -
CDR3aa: CASSFGPGQPQHF
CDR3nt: -

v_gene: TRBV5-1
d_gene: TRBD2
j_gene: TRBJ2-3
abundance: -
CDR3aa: CASHSSGNVADMQYF
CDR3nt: TGCGCCAGCCACTCTAGCGGGAATGTAGCAGATATGCAGTATTTT

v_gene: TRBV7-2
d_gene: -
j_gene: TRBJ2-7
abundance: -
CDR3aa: CASSLCGRLYEQYF
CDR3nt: TGTGCCAGCAGCTTATGTGGGAGACTCTACGAGCAATACTTC

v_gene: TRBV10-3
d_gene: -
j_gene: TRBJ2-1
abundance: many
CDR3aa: CAIRNNDEQFF
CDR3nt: TGTGCCATCAGAAATAATGATGAGCAGTTCTTC

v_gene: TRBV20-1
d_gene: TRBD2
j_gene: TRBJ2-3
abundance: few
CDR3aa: CSAGTSGYTDTQYF
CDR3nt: TGCAGTGCTGGGACTAGCGGTTACACAGATACGCAGTATTTT

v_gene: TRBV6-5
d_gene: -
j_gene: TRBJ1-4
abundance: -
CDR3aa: CVSSSRTDNEKLFF
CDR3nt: TGTGTCAGCAGTTCCAGGACAGATAATGAAAAACTGTTTTTT

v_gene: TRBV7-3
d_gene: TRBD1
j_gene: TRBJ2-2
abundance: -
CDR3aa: CASSPVTGDIGELFF
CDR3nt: TGTGCCAGCAGCCCGGTGACAGGGGATATCGGGGAGCTGTTTTTT

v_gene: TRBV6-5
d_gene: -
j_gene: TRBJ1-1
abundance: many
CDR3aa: CASSSQTRTEAFF
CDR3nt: TGTGCCAGCAGTTCCCAGACTAGAACTGAAGCTTTCTTT

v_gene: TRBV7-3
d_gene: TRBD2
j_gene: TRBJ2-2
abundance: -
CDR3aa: CASSYEREHVELFF
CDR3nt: TGTGCCAGCAGCTACGAGCGGGAGCACGTGGAGCTGTTTTTT

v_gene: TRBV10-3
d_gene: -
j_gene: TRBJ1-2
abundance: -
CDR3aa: CAISAGSEGYPF
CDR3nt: TGTGCCATCAGTGCGGGCAGCGAGGGTTACCCCTTC